This T cell receptor beta chain was recovered during a study of long-term antiretroviral therapy in people with HIV. Study at large: When the earliest samples were collected, ART was typically delayed until CD4 counts fell. Whole-study results and caveats: It was observed that HIV repertoires exhibited narrower CDR3 length ranges than controls.

As regards this clone: Its antigen is as yet unknown.

Inclusion required at least two post-ART and at least one pre-ART PBMC samples. From germline, CDR1 is SGHKS and CDR2 YYEKEE (reference sequence). Unmatched junction bases numbered 8, after V lost 6 bases and J lost 3 bases. The length of the CDR3 is 14 residues. Version v3.0 of the immunoSEQ assay ran at survey level. TCRdb's copy holds only in-frame clones and misses some; the assay was immunoSEQ multiplex PCR. The table lists 20,000 to 30,000 clones, roughly 88% of them singletons. The sequencing here drew on unsorted PBMCs, taken roughly 4.5 years after starting antiretroviral therapy. The genes are TRBV5-5 and TRBJ2-5, with 7 bases fitting TRBD2. The sequence was collected from a man aged 25-40 years with HIV. CDR3 sequence: CASISLAVEETQYF. The CDR3 nucleotides are TGTGCCAGCATCTCGCTAGCGGTCGAAGAGACCCAGTACTTC.